A selection of T cell receptor beta chains follows, all from one sample in a study of beta chain features in type 1 diabetes. TCRdb keeps only in-frame clones here, not all; method: immunoSEQ multiplex PCR. The table includes 300,000 to 350,000 clones, 9.3% detected once. Source material: central memory CD4+ T cells from blood. The receptors derive from a man between 25 and 39 years old with type 1 diabetes. CDR3s include the opening cysteine and the closing phenylalanine or tryptophan.

TRBV5-6	11	TRBJ2-1	CASSFRGEQFF
TRBV5-8	14	TRBJ2-6	CASSSSYGANVLTF
TRBV7-2	15	TRBJ2-1	CASSLYGARDNEQFF
TRBV2	17	TRBJ2-6	CASTPGRTGSGANVLTF
TRBV7-2	14	TRBJ2-3	CASSSIGVTDTQYF
TRBV29-1	16	TRBJ2-1	CSVEDNSLGVYNEQFF
TRBV5-1	18	TRBJ2-5	CASSLIPSGGPVQETQYF
TRBV2	14	TRBJ2-5	CASSPQGLQETQYF
TRBV9	15	TRBJ1-2	CASTREGAANYGYTF
TRBV9	16	TRBJ2-1	CASSVGLAGVLNEQFF
TRBV10-3	14	TRBJ1-4	CAISESTGVEKLFF